This T cell receptor (beta chain) was found in a study of cytomegalovirus exposure and HLA in healthy donors. Primers included in the PCR were 60 Vbeta and 13 Jbeta primers. Generated by immunoSEQ multiplex PCR, the TCRdb table keeps only in-frame clones and is missing some. The sample records approximately 150,000 clones, about 80% being singletons. For this clone: The target antigen is unknown.

Findings of the study overall: Among TCR beta chains of equal frequency, HLA-associated ones were more clonally expanded in a later analysis. In presence/absence analyses, roughly uniform sequencing depth across donors was assumed.

The CDR3 is made up of 12 amino acids. Germline V gene sequence: CDR1 KGHSH, CDR2 LQKENI. V was cut by 2 bases and J by 3 bases, with 4 bases left in between. The sample consisted of PBMCs. The V call is TRBV18, the J call TRBJ2-5; no definite D call. The receptor's source is a woman between 40 and 55 years old in good health and CMV-seronegative. The CDR3 sequence: CASSPSEETQYF. The CDR3 DNA follows: TGTGCCAGCTCACCATCGGAAGAGACCCAGTACTTC.